Listed here are 28 T cell receptor beta chains from one sample, sequenced in a study of T-cell reconstitution after alpha-beta-depleted transplantation in children. During its preparation, the TCRbeta library received unique molecular identifiers. TCRdb passed the PCR reads through MiXCR, listing each CDR3 protein once. The repertoire holds about 640,000 distinct CDR3 sequences, with roughly 15% as singletons. The material sequenced was PBMCs from the stem cell graft donor, taken from the stem cell graft. The receptors were sampled from a human donor who donated a stem cell graft to a child with acute myeloid leukemia.

This clonotype was detected a few times. The chain recombines TRBV11-2 with TRBJ2-1; maybe TRBD2 (5 bases). CDR3 length: 16 residues. The V end lost 1 base, the J end lost 4 bases, and 14 bases lay between the germline ends. Germline lookup yields CDR1 SGHAT and CDR2 FQNNGV. CDR3 DNA: TGTGCCAGCAGCTTAGGGGTACCAAGCGGATACAATGAGCAGTTCTTC. Translating it yields CASSLGVPSGYNEQFF. The complete variable domain, with remaining parts taken from reference TRBV11-2 and TRBJ2-1, reads EAGVAQSPRYKIIEKRQSVAFWCNPISGHATLYWYQQILGQGPKLLIQFQNNGVVDDSQLPKDRFSAERLKGVDSTLKIQPAKLEDSAVYLCASSLGVPSGYNEQFFGPGTRLTVL.

This clonotype appeared many times. V gene TRBV27 combines with J gene TRBJ2-2; TRBD1 might be the D (5 bases). V dropped 2 bases and J dropped 5 bases, with 9 bases sitting between them. Germline V gives CDR1 MNHEY, CDR2 SMNVEV (reference sequence). CDR3 length equals 14 residues. For the CDR3, the DNA is TGTGCCAGCAGTTTAGGGGCATTTACCGGGGAGCTGTTTTTT. Protein sequence: CASSLGAFTGELFF.

This clonotype was detected many times. The chain combines TRBV5-5 with TRBJ2-7; unclear D gene. The CDR3 loop spans 15 amino acids. V was clipped by 0 bases and J by 0 bases, with 10 bases between them. Germline CDR1 and CDR2: SGHKS and YYEKEE (reference sequence). The DNA for the CDR3 is TGTGCCAGCAGCTTGGATACAGTCACCTCCTACGAGCAGTACGTC. This gives the protein CASSLDTVTSYEQYV.

Turning to this clonotype: It may be a read error: a sequence one base away is much more abundant. The chain is built from TRBV7-9 and TRBJ2-5; TRBD1 might be the D (6 bases). Germline values: CDR1 SEHNR, CDR2 FQNEAQ (reference sequence). The CDR3 is 15 residues long. CDR3 nucleotide sequence: TGTGCCAGCAGCTTGATACAGCCAAAGGGGGAGACCCGGTACTTC. Translated: CASSLIQPKGETRYF.

This clonotype occurred many times. The genes are TRBV20-1 and TRBJ1-1; a weak D match, TRBD1 (6 bases). CDR3 length: 11 residues. Germline V gene data show CDR1 as DFQATT and CDR2 as SNEGSKA (reference sequence). This chain's CDR3 is CTGHLNTEAFF. The DNA for the CDR3 is TGCACGGGACACCTGAACACTGAAGCTTTCTTT.

The chain carries TRBV7-3 and TRBJ2-7; TRBD1 might be the D (5 bases). Germline V gene sequence: CDR1 SGHTA, CDR2 FQGTGA. The CDR3 has 15 amino acids. The V end lost 7 bases, the J end lost 1 base, and 17 bases lay between the germline ends. The DNA of the CDR3 is TGTGCCAGCACAGGTTGGGGCTTGACTTCCTACGAGCAGTACTTC. This translates into CASTGWGLTSYEQYF.

The chain links TRBV20-1 to TRBJ2-1, with TRBD2 identical over 7 bases. Unmatched junction bases numbered 5, after V lost 2 bases and J lost 1 base. The CDR3 sequence is 15 residues long. Germline CDR1 reads DFQATT; CDR2 reads SNEGSKA (reference sequence). The CDR3 DNA sequence: TGCAGTGCTAGACGGGGGAGGGATTCCTACAATGAGCAGTTCTTC. Protein product: CSARRGRDSYNEQFF.

The chain links TRBV10-3 to TRBJ1-1; D remains ambiguous. V was cut by 8 bases and J by 1 base, with 14 bases left in between. The CDR3 runs 14 residues. Germline-derived CDR1 and CDR2 are ENHRY and SYGVKD. DNA of the CDR3: TGTGCCATCTGCAATCCGTCCGCGAACACTGAAGCTTTCTTT. Its protein is CAICNPSANTEAFF.

The chain couples TRBV7-2 to TRBJ1-2; maybe TRBD1 (6 bases). The V end was cut by 2 bases, the J end by 7 bases, with 23 bases between. CDR1 is SGHTA, CDR2 FQGNSA, per germline. The CDR3 sequence is 17 residues long. The CDR3 loop is CASSLREDSPLRGGYTF. CDR3 coding DNA: TGTGCCAGCAGCTTAAGGGAGGACAGTCCCCTAAGAGGTGGCTACACCTTC.

The gene calls are TRBV10-2 and TRBJ2-2; 11 bases are shared with TRBD1. The germline V gene encodes CDR1 WSHSY and CDR2 SAAADI. J lost 6 bases, V lost 2 bases, and 2 bases had no gene match. The CDR3 contains 15 residues. The CDR3 sequence: CASSEADRGPGELFF. The CDR3 nucleotides read TGCGCCAGCAGTGAGGCGGACAGGGGGCCCGGGGAGCTGTTTTTT.

This clonotype was seen only a few times. The rearrangement links TRBV5-6 to TRBJ1-1; D is possibly TRBD1 (5 bases). This CDR3 contains 15 residues. Trimming took off 0 bases at V and 3 bases at J, with 12 bases between the two ends. Germline V gene sequence: CDR1 SGHDT, CDR2 YYEEEE. The CDR3 loop reads CASSLVVREDTEAFF. DNA for the CDR3: TGTGCCAGCAGCTTGGTGGTCAGGGAGGACACTGAAGCTTTCTTT.

The genes are TRBV24-1 and TRBJ2-2; 7 nucleotides match TRBD2. The CDR3 runs to 13 residues. Germline CDR1 is KGHDR and CDR2 is SFDVKD. The ends lost 12 bases at V and 0 bases at J; junction bases unmatched: 3. CDR3 bases: TGTGCCGTAGCGGGCCCGAACACCGGGGAGCTGTTTTTT. Encoded protein: CAVAGPNTGELFF.

The table lists this clonotype with many counts. CDR3 sequence reads: CASSLSPPGDTSYEQYF. DNA for the CDR3: TGTGCCAGCAGCCTAAGCCCACCAGGGGATACCTCCTACGAGCAGTACTTC. This chain joins TRBV6-5 and TRBJ2-7, with a tentative D call TRBD1 (6 bases). The CDR3 has 17 amino acids. The germline CDR1 and CDR2 sequences are MNHEY and SVGAGI. Trimming removed 6 bases from V and 0 bases from J, with 21 bases in between.

The CDR3 bases are TGTGCCAGCAGCTCCGGGACAGGGGTCGCCGGGGAGCTGTTTTTT. Translating it yields CASSSGTGVAGELFF. V gene TRBV13 combines with J gene TRBJ2-2; TRBD1 matches at 10 bases. J lost 6 bases, V lost 4 bases, and 5 bases had no gene match. From germline, CDR1 is PRHDT and CDR2 FYEKMQ (reference sequence). The CDR3 contains 15 residues.

The gene calls are TRBV10-3 and TRBJ2-3; the D is unclear. The CDR3 loop spans 13 amino acids. Between the trimmed V and J ends, which lost 6 bases and 4 bases, there was a span of 11 bases. Per germline, CDR1 ENHRY and CDR2 SYGVKD. CDR3 coding DNA: TGTGCCATCAGCGTCCTAACGTCAGATACGCAGTATTTT. Its translation: CAISVLTSDTQYF.

This clonotype was detected ten times or more. V usage is TRBV29-1 and J usage is TRBJ2-3, with D uncertain. There are 15 residues in the CDR3. V was pared by 0 bases and J by 2 bases, with 12 bases between. CDR1 is SQVTM and CDR2 is ANQGSEA in the germline V gene. CDR3 nucleotide sequence: TGCAGCGTTGAAGATCCTGGCGAGCACACAGATACGCAGTATTTT. Translated: CSVEDPGEHTDTQYF.

The chain combines TRBV11-2 with TRBJ2-7; 10 bases line up with TRBD1. V was pared by 0 bases and J by 7 bases, with 12 bases of the junction left unmatched. The CDR3 runs to 17 residues. CDR1 and CDR2 (germline): SGHAT, FQNNGV. The CDR3: CASSLDPRDRGKGEQYF. The CDR3, as DNA: TGTGCCAGCAGCTTAGATCCCCGGGACAGGGGAAAAGGGGAGCAGTACTTC.

This sequence joins TRBV7-9 and TRBJ1-3; D is ambiguous. The V gene's germline CDR1 is SEHNR and CDR2 FQNEAQ (reference sequence). Between the trimmed V and J ends, which lost 5 bases and 0 bases, there was a span of 14 bases. This CDR3 spans 16 amino acids. The CDR3 DNA reads as TGTGCCAGCAGCCCCCCGACTTCTAGCTCTGGAAACACCATATATTTT. Its protein product is CASSPPTSSSGNTIYF.

V usage is TRBV7-3 and J usage is TRBJ2-1; D gene unclear. Germline assignment: CDR1 SGHTA and CDR2 FQGTGA. The CDR3 length is 23 residues. Trimming cost V 0 bases and J 0 bases, with 30 bases left between them. The CDR3 DNA reads as TGTGCCAGCAGCTTAACCCCGGTAAAGTGGGCCGAAACACTCTCCCTCTCCTACAATGAGCAGTTCTTC. Translation: CASSLTPVKWAETLSLSYNEQFF.

The table lists this clonotype with a few counts. The chain is built from TRBV5-1 and TRBJ2-3, with D hard to call. V was trimmed by 1 base and J by 1 base, leaving 7 bases between them. This CDR3 contains 14 residues. Per the germline V gene, CDR1 is SGHRS and CDR2 is YFSETQ. The CDR3 loop is CASSLLQGTDTQYF. The CDR3 region has the DNA TGCGCCAGCAGCTTGCTACAAGGCACAGATACGCAGTATTTT.

V and J are TRBV7-8 and TRBJ2-1; possible D gene TRBD1, 6 bases. The CDR3 runs 13 residues. CDR1 and CDR2 (germline): SGHVS, FQNEAQ. V was cut by 3 bases and J by 8 bases, with 11 bases left in between. For the CDR3, the DNA is TGTGCCAGCAGCTTTACAGGGATGGATGAGCAGTTCTTC. This encodes CASSFTGMDEQFF.

This clonotype was counted between two and nine times. V and J are TRBV27 and TRBJ1-1, with D uncertain. Per the germline V gene, CDR1 is MNHEY and CDR2 is SMNVEV (reference sequence). This CDR3 spans 13 amino acids. Trimming removed 2 bases at V and 5 bases at J, with 9 bases between. CDR3 loop: CASSLTATTEAFF. DNA of the CDR3: TGTGCCAGCAGTTTAACCGCTACTACTGAAGCTTTCTTT.

The chain recombines TRBV7-2 with TRBJ2-3, with no clear D. CDR1 is SGHTA and CDR2 is FQGNSA in the germline V gene. The CDR3 has 16 residues. Trimming stripped 0 bases from V and 0 bases from J, with 10 bases between. CDR3 coding DNA: TGTGCCAGCAGCTTAGCGCTGCGGTTAAGCACAGATACGCAGTATTTT. Protein sequence: CASSLALRLSTDTQYF.

The chain is built from TRBV4-1 and TRBJ2-2; D assignment may be TRBD1 or TRBD2 (5 bases each). Trimming took 1 base from V and 1 from J, leaving 10 bases between them. The CDR3 length is 16 residues. The germline gives CDR1 MGHRA, CDR2 YSYEKL. The CDR3 region is CASSQGGTGNTGELFF. CDR3 DNA sequence: TGCGCCAGCAGCCAAGGAGGGACGGGGAACACCGGGGAGCTGTTTTTT.

This rearrangement joins TRBV21-1 to TRBJ2-6. TRBV21-1 is a recognized pseudogene. This CDR3 has 17 residues. CDR3 nucleotides: TGTGCCAGCAGCAAAGCGAAGGAACAGAGCATTTCCAACGTCCTGACTTTC. This translates into CASSKAKEQSISNVLTF.

This chain connects TRBV30 to TRBJ2-2; the match to TRBD1 covers 8 bases. The junction had 9 bases not matched to a gene; V was cut back by 2 bases and J by 7 bases. Germline V lookup: CDR1 GTSNPN, CDR2 SVGIG (reference sequence). This CDR3 region has 15 residues. The CDR3: CAWSTDRVVGGELFF. The CDR3 DNA reads TGTGCCTGGAGTACGGACAGGGTGGTCGGCGGGGAGCTGTTTTTT.

V usage is TRBV24-1 and J usage is TRBJ2-3; 12 bases agree with TRBD2. Trimming at V came to 4 bases and at J to 1 base, leaving 8 bases not matched to a gene. Germline lookup yields CDR1 KGHDR and CDR2 SFDVKD. The CDR3 loop spans 18 amino acids. This CDR3 reads CATSDLRTSGVRTDTQYF. Written as DNA, the CDR3 is TGTGCCACCAGTGACCTTAGGACTAGCGGGGTCCGCACAGATACGCAGTATTTT.

This clonotype was detected only a few times. J is TRBJ2-3 and V is TRBV20-1; D gene unclear. The CDR3 runs to 12 residues. Germline V CDR1 and CDR2: DFQATT, SNEGSKA (reference sequence). Trimming took 6 bases from V and 4 from J, leaving 11 bases between them. CDR3 in DNA: TGCAGTGCCACCCCCGGGTCAGATACGCAGTATTTT. This encodes CSATPGSDTQYF.